This paragraph covers one T cell receptor (beta chain) sequence. The table lists this clonotype with many counts. This receptor's antigen is unknown. No much larger clone is present one base from it, and per-base qualities are unavailable. For each ankylosing spondylitis patient, the synovial fluid sample was matched to a blood sample from that same patient. Including cysteine and phenylalanine, the CDR3 has 14 amino acids. The sequence is cut down to CDR3 DNA, 42 bases in frame from base 1. Trimming takes 6 bases off V and 3 bases off J; junction bases not matched to a gene: 4. Per the germline V gene, SGHDN is the CDR1 and FVKESK is the CDR2. The sample originates from a study of CD8 T cells in ankylosing spondylitis (TCRdb year 2017). About the study as a whole: T cell receptor beta repertoires were profiled in healthy donors and ankylosing spondylitis patients so that disease-linked TCR variants could be found. Peripheral blood was sampled, and synovial fluid was additionally collected from ankylosing spondylitis patients. The whole study cohort included 90 to 120 healthy donors and 25 ankylosing spondylitis patients.

TCRdb shows the sequencer as Illumina HiSeq 2500. Quantitative 5'-RACE with molecular barcodes was the method used to prepare the TCR beta libraries. In the original analysis: A new computational method, built on a probabilistic model of VDJ rearrangement, was used to identify disease-linked TCR variants. TCRdb reprocessing: public reads trimmed at Q25 with fastp, clones called with MiXCR, in-frame beta chains kept. Each record represents a unique CDR3 protein, reported with the most common genes and DNA among its rows. The V and J calls and clone size are TCRdb's, not the authors'. The sample table holds approximately 39,000 distinct CDR3 sequences, of which 11% were seen once. Together, the top ten hold 20% to 25% of the sample. Overall study outcomes, separate from this receptor: Blood from ankylosing spondylitis patients appeared to be characterized by a TCR beta motif made up of 8 or 9 highly homologous amino acid variants. Some of the motif variants had been reported before in the synovial fluid and blood of reactive arthritis patients, a finding that suggests common disease-initiation mechanisms. Significant enrichment of the disease-linked clones was reported in matched synovial fluid samples from ankylosing spondylitis patients. In peripheral blood, the disease-linked clones were found at relatively low frequencies and had a CD8+ phenotype.

This chain joins TRBV14 to TRBJ2-1, with 8 middle bases fitting TRBD1. This receptor was taken from a male donor with ankylosing spondylitis. Sample: synovial fluid, either unsorted or a sorted T cell fraction (not recorded which). At the DNA level, the sequence is TGTGCCAGCAGTCGCGGGACAGGCTACAATGAGCAGTTCTTC. It encodes CASSRGTGYNEQFF. The entire variable domain, with the stretches around the CDR3 drawn from the reference TRBV14 and TRBJ2-1 proteins, is EAGVTQFPSHSVIEKGQTVTLRCDPISGHDNLYWYRRVMGKEIKFLLHFVKESKQDESGMPNNRFLAERTGGTYSTLKVQPAELEDSGVYFCASSRGTGYNEQFFGPGTRLTVL.